The next 21 T cell receptor beta chains were all read from a single sample in a study of T cells in Graves' hyperthyroidism and ophthalmopathy. Amplified TCR beta CDR3 regions came from RNA transcripts. TCR CDR3 regions were first amplified by RT-PCR with HTBI primers. TCRdb reanalysed the multiplex PCR reads using MiXCR and keeps one entry per CDR3 protein. The table has a few hundred thousand distinct CDR3 sequences, roughly 15% seen once. Sequencing was carried out using blood. The source is a woman aged 55-75 years with Graves' ophthalmopathy.

There are many counts of this clonotype. The chain recombines TRBV11-2 with TRBJ2-3; 7 bases are shared with TRBD1. Germline CDR1 and CDR2: SGHAT and FQNNGV. The CDR3 runs 15 residues. Trimming cost V 5 bases and J 1 base; bases outside gene matches: 6. In DNA form, the CDR3 reads TGTGCCAGCAGCATTCCGGGACAGCGCACAGATACGCAGTATTTT. It codes for CASSIPGQRTDTQYF.

As concerns this clonotype: At one end, the junction sequence differs from germline, possibly due to a read error. The chain has TRBV28 and TRBJ2-7, with a tentative D call TRBD1 (6 bases). The CDR3 has 13 amino acids. The germline CDR1 and CDR2 sequences are MDHEN and SYDVKM. The CDR3 reads CASFRQGTYEQHF. CDR3 coding DNA: TGTGCCAGTTTCCGGCAGGGGACCTACGAGCAGCACTTC.

This clonotype has just a few counts. The rearrangement joins TRBV28 to TRBJ2-5, with D maybe TRBD2 (5 bases). Trimming took off 7 bases at V and 2 bases at J, with 11 bases between the two ends. The germline CDR1 and CDR2 sequences are MDHEN and SYDVKM. The CDR3 covers 13 residues. The CDR3 bases are TGTGCCAGCAACGGAGCGGCTCAAGAGACCCAGTACTTC. Protein product: CASNGAAQETQYF.

In its sample, this clonotype was seen many times. The chain's CDR3 is CASSKDQAGYTF. The CDR3 DNA is TGTGCCAGCAGTAAGGACCAGGCTGGCTACACCTTC. J is TRBJ1-2 and V is TRBV2; D unclear. V lost 5 bases and J lost 7, with 11 bases in between. The germline V gene has CDR1 SNHLY and CDR2 FYNNEI. The CDR3 is 12 residues long.

This clonotype was found many times. The gene calls are TRBV7-3 and TRBJ2-3, with 7 nucleotides matching TRBD2. There are 14 residues in the CDR3. After removal of 4 bases from V and 7 bases from J, the junction contained 8 bases not matched to a gene. The V gene's germline CDR1 is SGHTA and CDR2 FQGTGA. Here the CDR3 reads CASSSGTNRNTQYF. In DNA, the CDR3 is TGTGCCAGCAGCTCCGGGACTAACCGTAATACGCAGTATTTT.

The chain carries TRBV27 and TRBJ1-4; TRBD1 matches 8 bases. The V and J ends lost 0 bases and 8 bases, in that order; junction bases with no gene match: 8. Germline CDR1 MNHEY, CDR2 SMNVEV (reference sequence). The CDR3 has 16 residues. CDR3 sequence reads: CASSLSLRDRQEKLFF. In DNA form, the CDR3 reads TGTGCCAGCAGTTTATCGCTGCGGGACAGGCAGGAAAAACTGTTTTTT.

This clonotype was picked up a small number of times. The chain uses TRBV5-1 and TRBJ1-2; D might be TRBD1 (5 bases). The V and J ends lost 2 bases and 0 bases respectively, with 14 bases between them. The CDR3 loop spans 16 amino acids. CDR1 and CDR2 (germline): SGHRS, YFSETQ. CDR3 residues: CASSFSGTPANYGYTF. The CDR3 DNA sequence: TGCGCCAGCAGCTTCTCCGGGACGCCTGCTAACTATGGCTACACCTTC.

This clonotype has at least ten counts. The chain joins TRBV11-2 to TRBJ2-4, with TRBD2 matching 14 bases. Germline assignment: CDR1 SGHAT and CDR2 FQNNGV. Trimming removed 5 bases from V and 8 bases from J; junction bases left unmatched: 5. The CDR3 consists of 15 residues. CDR3 region: CASSRGTSGRHIQYF. The DNA of the CDR3 is TGTGCCAGCAGCCGGGGGACTAGCGGGAGACACATTCAGTACTTC.

The sample holds many counts of this clonotype. The CDR3 bases are TGCAGTGCTAGAGCCCCCACCGGGACAGGGAGGACCGGGGAGCTGTTTTTT. It translates to CSARAPTGTGRTGELFF. The chain couples TRBV20-1 to TRBJ2-2; 9 bases fit TRBD1. Germline trimming cut 1 base from V and 5 bases from J; bases unmatched to any gene: 11. The CDR3 is made up of 17 amino acids. Germline V CDR1 and CDR2: DFQATT, SNEGSKA (reference sequence).

J is TRBJ2-5 and V is TRBV6-1; D gene ambiguous. This CDR3 comprises 12 residues. Germline assignment: CDR1 MNHNS and CDR2 SASEGT. V shed 8 bases and J shed 5 bases, with 12 bases lying between them. The CDR3 spells CASGQRYETQYF. CDR3 nucleotide sequence: TGTGCCAGCGGCCAGCGCTACGAGACCCAGTACTTC.

The table lists this clonotype with many counts. The gene calls are TRBV28 and TRBJ1-1; D gene ambiguous. This CDR3 contains 13 residues. The germline V gene encodes CDR1 MDHEN and CDR2 SYDVKM. The V and J ends lost 4 bases and 3 bases respectively, with 9 bases between them. The CDR3: CASSSNAYTEAFF. The CDR3 nucleotides read TGTGCCAGCAGTTCGAATGCCTACACTGAAGCTTTCTTT.

This clonotype appeared many times. The chain employs TRBV28 and TRBJ2-7, with 7 bases matching TRBD2. V shed 6 bases and J 2 bases; nucleotides not matched to a gene: 4. The germline gives CDR1 MDHEN, CDR2 SYDVKM. The CDR3 spans 13 residues. CDR3 bases: TGTGCCAGCAGCCCCAGCGGGGCCTACGAGCAGTACTTC. It codes for CASSPSGAYEQYF.

Of note for this clonotype: The limits of the CDR3 on the DNA are not certain, so only TCRdb's listed CDR3 is given. The chain employs TRBV9 and TRBJ2-1; whether TRBD1, the table's D call, matches the DNA was not checked. The CDR3 length is 13 residues, termini included. Germline V lookup: CDR1 SGDLS, CDR2 YYNGEE. The CDR3 reads CASSVGTGSFEFF.

This clonotype was observed at least ten times. This chain links TRBV12-3 or TRBV12-4 with TRBJ2-3, with D perhaps TRBD2 (5 bases). This CDR3 is built from 14 residues. Trimming removed 5 bases from V and 4 bases from J, with 13 bases in between. The CDR3 sequence: CASSPRGVADTQYF. The CDR3 coding sequence is TGTGCCAGCAGTCCCCGGGGTGTGGCAGATACGCAGTATTTT.

This clonotype was seen only a few times. The CDR3 DNA sequence: TGTGCCAGCAGTTTCTCCCTAGCGGGAGGAACGATCGGGGAGCTGTTTTTT. It encodes CASSFSLAGGTIGELFF. The chain joins TRBV28 to TRBJ2-2; TRBD2 agrees at 11 bases. Germline CDR1 reads MDHEN; CDR2 reads SYDVKM. The CDR3 contains 17 residues. Trimming at V came to 3 bases and at J to 7 bases, leaving 10 bases not matched to a gene.

J is TRBJ2-7 and V is TRBV7-2; the match to TRBD1 covers 9 bases. V shed 0 bases and J 11 bases; nucleotides not matched to a gene: 11. This CDR3 spans 15 amino acids. Per the germline V gene, CDR1 is SGHTA and CDR2 is FQGNSA. Written as DNA, the CDR3 is TGTGCCAGCAGCTTAGCCTTCGACAGGGGGAATGAGGAGTACTTC. Protein: CASSLAFDRGNEEYF.

The V call is TRBV10-3, the J call TRBJ1-5; D unresolved. This CDR3 is built from 12 residues. CDR1 is ENHRY, CDR2 SYGVKD, per germline. V was shortened by 8 bases and J by 0 bases, with 5 bases between the two germline ends. The CDR3 DNA reads as TGTGCCATCGGGTATAGCAATCAGCCCCAGCATTTT. It translates to CAIGYSNQPQHF.

This chain links TRBV5-1 with TRBJ2-1, with D possibly called TRBD1 or TRBD2 (5 bases each). Germline-derived CDR1 and CDR2 are SGHRS and YFSETQ. The length of the CDR3 is 14 residues. Trimming stripped 4 bases from V and 9 bases from J, with 17 bases between. The CDR3 DNA reads TGCGCCAGCAGCCAGGGACCGAGCCAGGGTGAGCAGTTCTTC. This codes for CASSQGPSQGEQFF.

This clonotype was recorded only once. The CDR3: CASTTGRTIYGYTF. CDR3 sequence (DNA): TGTGCCAGCACCACCGGACGGACGATTTATGGCTACACCTTC. This rearrangement joins TRBV28 to TRBJ1-2; no clear D. The CDR3 contains 14 residues. Deletions cut 7 bases from V and 5 bases from J, with 17 bases between. Germline V gene lookup returns CDR1 MDHEN and CDR2 SYDVKM.

This clonotype occurred a few times. J is TRBJ2-7 and V is TRBV5-1, with TRBD2 matching over 7 bases. There are 13 residues in the CDR3. The germline V gene encodes CDR1 SGHRS and CDR2 YFSETQ. J was trimmed by 5 bases and V by 7 bases; bases with no gene match: 9. The CDR3 here is CASAGDLRNEQYF. CDR3 DNA sequence: TGCGCCAGCGCGGGGGACCTCCGGAACGAGCAGTACTTC.

The table lists this clonotype with many counts. The chain carries TRBV7-2 and TRBJ2-7; D possibly corresponds to TRBD1 (5 bases). The ends were cut back, 0 bases at V and 1 base at J, with 10 bases in the middle. This CDR3 comprises 15 residues. Germline V gene sequence: CDR1 SGHTA, CDR2 FQGNSA. The CDR3 sequence is CASSLAGQASYEQYF. CDR3 bases: TGTGCCAGCAGCTTAGCTGGACAAGCATCCTACGAGCAGTACTTC.